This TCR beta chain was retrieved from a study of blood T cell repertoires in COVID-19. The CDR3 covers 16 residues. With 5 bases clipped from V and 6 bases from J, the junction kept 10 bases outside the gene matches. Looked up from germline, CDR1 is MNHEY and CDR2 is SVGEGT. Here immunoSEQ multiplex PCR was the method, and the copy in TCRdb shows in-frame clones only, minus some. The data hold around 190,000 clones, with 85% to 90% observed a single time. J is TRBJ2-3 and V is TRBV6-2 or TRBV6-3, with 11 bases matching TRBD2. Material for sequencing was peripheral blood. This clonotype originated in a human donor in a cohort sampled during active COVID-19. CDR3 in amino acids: CASSPHSGGARDTQYF. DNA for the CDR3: TGTGCCAGCAGTCCCCATAGCGGGGGGGCGAGGGATACGCAGTATTTT.